The 6 T cell receptor beta chains below all came from one sample that was sequenced in a study of human T cells and chemical hapten exposure. MiXCR, applied by TCRdb to the RACE reads, yields one record per CDR3 protein. The table records about 65,000 distinct CDR3 sequences, under 7.5% of them present only once. As for time point: healthy volunteer bleed at 6 weeks. The study extracted total RNA from unfractionated whole blood. Sequences were obtained from whole blood. Receptor source: a female donor in good health. Some clones in this sample may be carry-over from other donors' samples.

This clonotype was counted a few times. For the CDR3, the DNA is TGCAGTGCTAGGAGCCAGCTGAACACTGAAGCTTTCTTT. Protein product: CSARSQLNTEAFF. The gene calls are TRBV20-1 and TRBJ1-1, with no clear D. CDR1 DFQATT and CDR2 SNEGSKA come from the germline V gene (reference sequence). The CDR3 is 13 amino acids. With 3 bases removed from V and 0 bases from J, the gap between germline ends came to 8 bases.

This clonotype was counted many times. This chain uses TRBV3-1 with TRBJ2-4, with 13 positions matching TRBD2. The junction had 6 bases not matched to a gene; V was cut back by 1 base and J by 0 bases. This CDR3 comprises 19 residues. In germline, CDR1 is LGHDT, CDR2 YNNKEL (reference sequence). The CDR3 nucleotides are TGTGCCAGCAGCCAAGCGGGACTAGCGGGAAACCGAGCCAAAAACATTCAGTACTTC. Translating it yields CASSQAGLAGNRAKNIQYF.

There are a few counts of this clonotype. The chain links TRBV12-3 or TRBV12-4 to TRBJ2-3; 13 nucleotides align to TRBD2. There are 15 residues in the CDR3. After removal of 8 bases from V and 2 bases from J, the junction contained 4 bases not matched to a gene. The CDR3 DNA reads as TGTGCCAGCGGGGGACTAGCGGGATTCACAGATACGCAGTATTTT. It codes for CASGGLAGFTDTQYF.

Only a few counts were recorded for this clonotype. The chain employs TRBV28 and TRBJ2-7, with TRBD2 matching over 11 bases. The CDR3 is 16 residues long. Germline CDR1 MDHEN, CDR2 SYDVKM. The junction had 13 bases not matched to a gene; V was cut back by 7 bases and J by 5 bases. CDR3 residues: CASTNFRLAGSHEQYF. In DNA form, the CDR3 reads TGTGCCAGCACGAACTTTCGACTAGCGGGAAGCCACGAGCAGTACTTC.

This clonotype was counted many times. J is TRBJ1-2 and V is TRBV7-9; 7 bases fit TRBD1. V lost 5 bases to trimming and J lost 3 bases; unmatched junction nucleotides: 18. CDR1 SEHNR and CDR2 FQNEAQ come from the germline V gene (reference sequence). CDR3 length equals 18 residues. CDR3 sequence reads: CASSTAAVREGAHYGYTF. In DNA, the CDR3 is TGTGCCAGCAGCACCGCCGCGGTCAGGGAGGGGGCCCACTATGGCTACACCTTC.

Ten or more counts support this clonotype. The chain links TRBV9 to TRBJ1-3, with D possibly TRBD1 on 6 matching bases. Trimming removed 3 bases from V and 0 bases from J, with 19 bases in between. The CDR3 runs 18 residues. Germline V lookup: CDR1 SGDLS, CDR2 YYNGEE. CDR3 bases: TGTGCCAGCAGCGACCCCGGGACAACTTATAACTCTGGAAACACCATATATTTT. Protein product: CASSDPGTTYNSGNTIYF.